Here is one T cell receptor (beta chain) with its context. This CDR3 comprises 13 residues. Per germline, CDR1 LNHDA and CDR2 SQIVND (reference sequence). Trimming took 5 bases from V and 6 from J, leaving 14 bases between them. The RNA, about 0.45 to 1 ug, was put through reverse transcription using random hexamers. Amplification of TCR beta CDR3 spanned 54 Vbeta and 13 Jbeta via immunoSEQ multiplex PCR. TCRdb redid the calling of the immunoSEQ multiplex PCR reads with MiXCR, one entry per CDR3 protein. The sample lists some 130,000 distinct CDR3 sequences; under 95% were seen once. These data come from a study of CD8 T cells in Susac syndrome. Sequencing targeted TCR beta in T cells from blood (CD8+ and CD4+). In the multiple sclerosis control group, patients were treatment-naive and had stable or active relapsing-remitting disease. TEMRA cells were FACS-enriched, with CD8+ and CD4+ T cells isolated negatively.

The chain combines TRBV19 with TRBJ2-7, with D perhaps TRBD1 or TRBD2 (6 bases each). The sample taken for sequencing was CD8+ T cells from PBMCs. The source is a human donor with multiple sclerosis. The CDR3 DNA sequence: TGTGCCAGTAGTCCCACCGGGGGCAGCGAGCAGTACTTC. Translated: CASSPTGGSEQYF. Using reference TRBV19 and TRBJ2-7 for the parts outside the CDR3, the full variable domain is DGGITQSPKYLFRKEGQNVTLSCEQNLNHDAMYWYRQDPGQGLRLIYYSQIVNDFQKGDIAEGYSVSREKKESFPLTVTSAQKNPTAFYLCASSPTGGSEQYFGPGTRLTVT.